This entry is about one T cell receptor (beta chain). Its antigen is unknown. Base quality data are lacking; no much larger clone is found one base away. Counted from cysteine to phenylalanine, this CDR3 has 17 amino acids. The DNA shown is the 51-base CDR3, in frame from base 1. The V end loses 5 bases and the J end loses 4 bases, and a stretch of 24 bases separates them. CDR1 LNHNV and CDR2 YYDKDF are derived from the germline V gene (reference sequence). Peripheral blood CD8+ and CD4+ T cells from healthy donors, Susac syndrome patients and multiple sclerosis patients were profiled using high-throughput TCR beta sequencing. The Susac syndrome patients fulfilled recently defined diagnostic criteria for definite or probable disease. CD8+ TEMRA cells were enriched by FACS, while bulk CD8+ and CD4+ T cells were purified by magnetic negative isolation. Blood was collected in EDTA tubes and processed within 24 hours, with PBMCs isolated through density gradient centrifugation. PBMCs intended for TCR sequencing were frozen in liquid nitrogen and were later thawed in a 37 degrees C water bath. The sorted or isolated CD4+, CD8+ and CD8+ TEMRA cells had a purity of 90% or higher.

This sample was taken from a study of CD8 T cells in Susac syndrome (dated by TCRdb to about 2019). Study-level background: Of the Susac syndrome patients who were sequenced, five or six had clinically active disease and roughly 8 were in clinical remission. Repertoire sequencing was used to test whether CD8+ T cell activation and differentiation in Susac syndrome was antigen driven. CD8+ T cell repertoire clonality was compared between 12 healthy donors, around 14 Susac syndrome patients and around 16 multiple sclerosis patients. Susac syndrome patients were therapy-naive, on corticosteroids (some also receiving IVIg), or on IVIg alone at blood withdrawal.

RNA was extracted with the RNeasy kit and 0.5 to 1 ug was reverse transcribed using random hexamers. The immunoSEQ multiplex PCR assay, covering 54 Vbeta and 13 Jbeta segments, was used to amplify TCR beta CDR3 regions. PCR amplification bias was corrected by using a synthetic template baseline for primer optimization and computational correction. As for the original processing: Reads were assigned to V, D and J genes according to IMGT and analyzed in immunoSEQ Analyzer, with only productive sequences retained. Clonality was calculated as one minus the Shannon entropy normalized by log2 of the number of productive unique sequences. For each patient and control, public and private clones were evaluated within the 100 most prevalent clones. Clones were defined as Susac-specific when absent from the healthy and MS cohorts, from approximately 970 published viral clones and from other ImmuneACCESS disease sequences. TCRdb ran its own pipeline on the public reads, namely fastp trimming at Q25 and MiXCR clone calling, and kept in-frame beta chains. Rows merge per CDR3 protein into single entries with the most common DNA and genes. The V and J calls follow TCRdb's processing rather than the paper's. In all, the sample holds about 130,000 distinct CDR3 sequences, and approximately 96% of those were seen once. The ten most abundant clones make up less than 0.25% of the sample.

Study-wide findings and limitations: Looking at Susac-specific public clones, the researchers identified about 15 in the total CD8+ repertoire and a few in the CD8+ TEMRA repertoire. The number of individuals in the TCR sequencing and HLA analysis was recognized as being relatively small. CD8+ repertoires in Susac syndrome showed clonal expansion, which was highest in CD8+ TEMRA cells and was greater in clinically active patients than in remitting patients.

The receptor was isolated from a human donor with Susac syndrome. The chain couples TRBV15 to TRBJ2-7; possibly the D gene is TRBD2, per 6 matching bases. The specimen sequenced was CD8+ T cells from PBMCs. The CDR3 protein sequence reads: CATSPGPAPSRDYEQYF. The DNA reads as follows: TGTGCCACCAGCCCGGGACCCGCCCCATCGCGGGATTACGAGCAGTACTTC.